This entry concerns a single T cell receptor beta chain. This entry comes from a study of regulatory T cells in long-lasting Graves disease. iRepertoire HTBI primers and Arm-PCR of CDR3 regions built TCR beta libraries. TCRdb processed the multiplex PCR reads anew with MiXCR; each CDR3 protein has one entry. The sample consists of a few hundred thousand distinct CDR3 sequences, around 19% of them appearing once. The time point was: newly diagnosed GD, antithyroid drugs for less than 3 months. Construction of the TCR library relied on RNA isolated from PBMCs. The patients were drawn from one endocrinology department in Xi'an, China. These data were also reused for a study on T cells in Graves' hyperthyroidism and ophthalmopathy. That work contributes: The HTBI primer set was used in a first-round RT-PCR of the TCR CDR3.

This specimen consisted of peripheral blood mononuclear cells (PBMCs), obtained at new diagnosis, from a patient treated with antithyroid drugs. The TCR originated in a woman aged 30 to 39 with Graves disease.

CDR3 nucleotides: TGTGCCAGCTCACCAGCGCCGGGACGTCCTGAAAAACTGTTTTTT. Residues: CASSPAPGRPEKLFF. The chain carries TRBV18 and TRBJ1-4; TRBD1 might be the D (5 bases). Trimming took 2 bases from V and 7 from J, leaving 14 bases between them. Germline V CDR1 and CDR2: KGHSH, LQKENI. There are 15 residues in the CDR3.